These 6 T cell receptor beta chains originate from one sample sequenced in a study of cytomegalovirus exposure and HLA in healthy donors. The PCR employed 60 Vbeta primers together with 13 Jbeta primers. Measured with immunoSEQ multiplex PCR; TCRdb has only the in-frame clones, and not every one. The sample records about 160,000 clones, roughly 80% being singletons. Sequencing was performed on PBMCs. These receptors all come from a man between 25 and 39 years old in good health and CMV-seronegative.

V and J are TRBV10-1 and TRBJ2-2; a possible D gene is TRBD1 (5 bases). V lost 11 bases, J lost 3 bases, and 19 bases lay in between. The CDR3 is 15 residues long. Per the germline V gene, CDR1 is WNHNN and CDR2 is SYGVQD (reference sequence). The CDR3 sequence: CASGYGSPDTGELFF. The DNA of the CDR3 is TGCGCCTCAGGGTACGGCAGCCCAGACACCGGGGAGCTGTTTTTT.

The chain uses TRBV18 and TRBJ2-3; 7 nucleotides match TRBD1. Per the germline V gene, CDR1 is KGHSH and CDR2 is LQKENI. Trimming took 3 bases from V and 0 from J; bases not matched to a gene: 9. The CDR3 extends over 17 amino acids. The CDR3 loop is CASSPSKGQPSTDTQYF. Here the CDR3 DNA reads TGTGCCAGCTCACCCAGTAAGGGACAGCCCAGCACAGATACGCAGTATTTT.

V is TRBV28 and J is TRBJ1-6, with a weak D call TRBD1 (6 bases). Germline values: CDR1 MDHEN, CDR2 SYDVKM. This CDR3 contains 14 residues. Trimming removed 2 bases from V and 9 bases from J, with 11 bases in between. CDR3 amino acids: CASSLTGPRSPLHF. The CDR3 DNA reads as TGTGCCAGCAGTTTAACAGGGCCCCGTTCACCCCTCCACTTT.

The V and J genes are TRBV2 and TRBJ2-3, with D perhaps matching TRBD1 (5 bases). This CDR3 spans 14 amino acids. Germline loops: CDR1 SNHLY, CDR2 FYNNEI. Trimming took 7 bases from V and 1 from J, leaving 12 bases between them. The CDR3 bases are TGTGCCAGCAATGTCCTAGGGGGCACAGATACGCAGTATTTT. It encodes CASNVLGGTDTQYF.

This chain links TRBV18 with TRBJ1-1; D perhaps matches TRBD1 (6 bases). Germline V gives CDR1 KGHSH, CDR2 LQKENI. The V end lost 2 bases, the J end lost 8 bases, and 9 bases lay between the germline ends. The CDR3 sequence is 12 residues long. CDR3 sequence: CASSPTGTEAFF. DNA for the CDR3: TGTGCCAGCTCACCAACCGGGACAGAAGCTTTCTTT.

This clone turned up a few times. The gene calls are TRBV2 and TRBJ2-5, with 8 bases fitting TRBD1. CDR1 and CDR2 (germline): SNHLY, FYNNEI. Trimming removed 7 bases from V and 5 bases from J; junction bases left unmatched: 3. This CDR3 is 12 amino acids long. The CDR3 region is CASNRGAETQYF. The CDR3 DNA sequence: TGTGCCAGCAACAGGGGGGCGGAGACCCAGTACTTC.